These 6 T cell receptor beta chains originate from one sample sequenced in a study of shared clonotypes between healthy human individuals (dated by TCRdb to 2020 to 2021). Library creation used the immunoSEQ multiplex PCR assay. TCRdb carries this immuneACCESS record with in-frame sequences only. Its versions omit some clonotypes, under half of them owing to an unresolved V gene in the studies checked, with the rest unexplained. Here the sample has 2 million to 2.5 million clones; roughly 90% occur a single time. Jointly, the top ten make up 0.37% of the sample. The specimen sequenced was naive CD4+ T cells from PBMCs. What this sample's cell subset or site label stands for: CD45RA+ positively selected. These receptors were collected from a man between 18 and 29 years old in good health. Some clones in this sample may be carry-over from other donors' samples.

The gene calls are TRBV4-2 and TRBJ2-1; 10 bases agree with TRBD2. The V segment lost 0 bases and the J segment 6 bases; nucleotides outside the gene matches: 5. The CDR3 totals 16 residues. The germline CDR1 and CDR2 sequences are LGHNA and YNFKEQ. The CDR3 spells CASSQDSGRRLNEQFF. Here the CDR3 DNA reads TGTGCCAGCAGCCAAGATAGCGGGAGGCGTCTCAATGAGCAGTTCTTC.

The V gene is TRBV27, the J gene TRBJ1-1, with D hard to call. Trimming took 2 bases from V and 0 from J, leaving 13 bases between them. In germline, CDR1 is MNHEY, CDR2 SMNVEV (reference sequence). The CDR3 length is 16 residues. The CDR3 DNA is TGTGCCAGCAGTTTAAAGGGCGGTCTTATGAACACTGAAGCTTTCTTT. Its protein is CASSLKGGLMNTEAFF.

This sequence joins TRBV28 and TRBJ2-5; D is unclear. Germline CDR1 is MDHEN and CDR2 is SYDVKM. CDR3 length: 15 amino acids. The V gene lost 4 bases and the J gene lost 7 bases, with 19 bases spanning the gap. In DNA form, the CDR3 reads TGTGCCAGCAGTTCCCTAGAGCGTATCTTAGGGACCCAGTACTTC. As protein: CASSSLERILGTQYF. Full variable domain (rest looked up from reference TRBV28 and TRBJ2-5): DVKVTQSSRYLVKRTGEKVFLECVQDMDHENMFWYRQDPGLGLRLIYFSYDVKMKEKGDIPEGYSVSREKKERFSLILESASTNQTSMYLCASSSLERILGTQYFGPGTRLLVL.

The chain joins TRBV19 to TRBJ2-1; 11 bases match TRBD1. With V trimmed by 8 bases and J by 8 bases, 8 bases remained unmatched. This CDR3 is built from 14 residues. Germline lookup yields CDR1 LNHDA and CDR2 SQIVND (reference sequence). This chain's CDR3 is CASGDRGFVDEQFF. Here the CDR3 DNA reads TGTGCCAGTGGGGACAGGGGGTTCGTGGATGAGCAGTTCTTC.

V gene TRBV6-1 combines with J gene TRBJ2-3, with TRBD2 as a possible D gene (5 bases). The CDR3 is made up of 17 amino acids. Germline CDR1 and CDR2: MNHNS and SASEGT. V was pared by 1 base and J by 1 base, with 15 bases between. The CDR3 nucleotides are TGTGCCAGCAGTGAAGGGGGAGCGTTGCGGGGCACAGATACGCAGTATTTT. Its protein is CASSEGGALRGTDTQYF.

A single count supports this clone. The genes are TRBV18 and TRBJ2-7; D is unresolved. The germline V gene has CDR1 KGHSH and CDR2 LQKENI. The ends were cut back, 8 bases at V and 2 bases at J, with 7 bases in the middle. CDR3 size: 11 residues. The CDR3 region is CASPQTYEQYF. CDR3 bases: TGTGCCAGCCCTCAGACCTACGAGCAGTACTTC.